These 8 T cell receptor beta chains came from one sample sequenced in a study of cytomegalovirus exposure and HLA in healthy donors. It was with 60 Vbeta and 13 Jbeta primers that the PCR ran. Clones were read by immunoSEQ multiplex PCR, and TCRdb kept only the in-frame ones, dropping some. The profile shows 150,000 to 200,000 clones, over 70% of them singletons. Specimen: PBMCs. These receptors were collected from a man aged 50 or older in good health and CMV-seropositive.

This clone has just a few counts. The chain links TRBV7-2 to TRBJ2-1; 10 bases are shared with TRBD2. This CDR3 comprises 15 residues. Trimming cost V 5 bases and J 8 bases; bases outside gene matches: 9. Germline V gene sequence: CDR1 SGHTA, CDR2 FQGNSA. The CDR3 loop reads CASSVPSGSLYEQFF. The CDR3 region has the DNA TGTGCCAGCAGCGTCCCTAGCGGGAGTCTCTATGAGCAGTTCTTC.

The CDR3 sequence: CASSLLGQGMEKLFF. Written as DNA, the CDR3 is TGTGCCAGCAGTTTATTAGGACAGGGGATGGAAAAACTGTTTTTT. The chain links TRBV27 to TRBJ1-4; 9 nucleotides line up with TRBD1. V lost 1 base, J lost 8 bases, and 5 bases stayed unmatched. The CDR3 has 15 residues. In germline, CDR1 is MNHEY, CDR2 SMNVEV (reference sequence).

This chain uses TRBV30 with TRBJ2-2; 7 nucleotides agree with TRBD2. This CDR3 has 14 residues. The V segment lost 5 bases and the J segment 6 bases; nucleotides outside the gene matches: 9. CDR1 GTSNPN and CDR2 SVGIG come from the germline V gene (reference sequence). This CDR3 is CAWSLGRAPGELFF. CDR3 nucleotide sequence: TGTGCCTGGTCCCTGGGGAGGGCCCCCGGGGAGCTGTTTTTT.

The gene calls are TRBV9 and TRBJ1-2; D is perhaps TRBD1 (5 bases). Trimming removed 0 bases at V and 0 bases at J, with 9 bases between. Germline V gives CDR1 SGDLS, CDR2 YYNGEE. The CDR3 has 15 residues. The CDR3 bases are TGTGCCAGCAGCGTAGCCGGGGGTACTAACTATGGCTACACCTTC. The encoded protein is CASSVAGGTNYGYTF. The variable domain in full, with the rest retrieved from reference TRBV9 and TRBJ1-2, is DSGVTQTPKHLITATGQRVTLRCSPRSGDLSVYWYQQSLDQGLQFLIQYYNGEERAKGNILERFSAQQFPDLHSELNLSSLELGDSALYFCASSVAGGTNYGYTFGSGTRLTVV.

The chain employs TRBV19 and TRBJ1-2; 10 nucleotides agree with TRBD1. This CDR3 has 14 amino acids. The V and J ends lost 6 bases and 6 bases, in that order; junction bases with no gene match: 7. CDR1 LNHDA and CDR2 SQIVND come from the germline V gene (reference sequence). CDR3 DNA: TGTGCCAGTAGAACGGACAGGGGGTGGAATGGCTACACCTTC. It codes for CASRTDRGWNGYTF.

The chain is built from TRBV5-1 and TRBJ2-7, with 10 bases matching TRBD2. Trimming removed 2 bases from V and 3 bases from J; junction bases left unmatched: 8. Germline loops: CDR1 SGHRS, CDR2 YFSETQ. CDR3 length: 16 amino acids. The DNA of the CDR3 is TGCGCCAGCAGCTTAACACCGGGACTAGCGAACTACGAGCAGTACTTC. This translates into CASSLTPGLANYEQYF.

This clone was observed a few times. The chain links TRBV9 to TRBJ1-1, with D perhaps matching TRBD1 (6 bases). The V gene lost 4 bases and the J gene lost 3 bases, with 16 bases spanning the gap. Germline V gene data show CDR1 as SGDLS and CDR2 as YYNGEE. The CDR3 contains 15 residues. The CDR3 loop reads CASSPRLDSDTEAFF. The CDR3 region has the DNA TGTGCCAGCAGCCCCCGTCTGGACAGCGACACTGAAGCTTTCTTT.

The genes are TRBV5-1 and TRBJ1-2; maybe TRBD1 (6 bases). Trimming shortened V by 4 bases and J by 2 bases, and 15 bases separated the two germline ends. Germline V gene lookup returns CDR1 SGHRS and CDR2 YFSETQ. The CDR3 runs 15 residues. The CDR3 DNA follows: TGCGCCAGCAGCAGGGACACTCAAACGAACTATGGCTACACCTTC. Translating gives CASSRDTQTNYGYTF.